Included here is one TCR beta chain sequence, with context. This entry comes from a study of cytomegalovirus exposure and HLA in healthy donors. Background on the study: Earlier work reported some 110 million unique TCR beta sequences from roughly 180 million T cells.

The primer mix had 60 Vbeta and 13 Jbeta primers. Libraries were prepared by immunoSEQ multiplex PCR; TCRdb keeps only in-frame clonotypes and omits some of them. The table includes more than 100,000 clones, roughly four fifths detected once. Germline V gene lookup returns CDR1 SEHNR and CDR2 FQNEAQ (reference sequence). The V and J ends lost 5 bases and 3 bases respectively, with 17 bases between them. The CDR3 is 15 amino acids. V usage is TRBV7-9 and J usage is TRBJ2-7; D is possibly TRBD1 (6 bases). Sequenced sample: PBMCs. This TCR derives from a woman in her fifties or sixties in good health and CMV-seropositive. The CDR3 reads CASSPWKQGSYEQYF. The CDR3 DNA is TGTGCCAGCAGCCCCTGGAAACAGGGAAGCTACGAGCAGTACTTC.